This T cell receptor (beta chain) was documented in a study of T cells in Graves' hyperthyroidism and ophthalmopathy. Broader study findings: Ophthalmopathy prediction by the model preceded onset by a median about 6 months. Researchers found most expanded thyroid clonotypes above 0.001 in blood as well.

The diagnoses drew upon clinical symptoms, serum thyroxine and TRAb, thyroid ultrasound and orbital computed tomography. The V end lost 5 bases, the J end lost 9 bases, and 14 bases lay between the germline ends. The CDR3 runs to 14 residues. Germline loops: CDR1 SEHNR, CDR2 FQNEAQ (reference sequence). Amplified regions were TCR beta CDR3 sequences from RNA transcripts. First-round RT-PCR targeting the TCR CDR3 was performed with the HTBI primer set. TCRdb re-called the multiplex PCR reads through MiXCR, storing one row per CDR3 protein. The repertoire has hundreds of thousands of distinct CDR3 sequences, about 15% of them found once; the top ten carry around 4.5%. This clonotype has a handful of counts. The antigen is not known.

The specimen sequenced was blood. The clonotype originates from a middle-aged woman with Graves' ophthalmopathy. V gene TRBV7-9 combines with J gene TRBJ1-6; D is possibly TRBD1 (5 bases). The CDR3 sequence: CASSRDLDGSPLHF. The CDR3 nucleotides read TGTGCCAGCAGCCGGGACCTGGACGGTTCACCCCTCCACTTT.